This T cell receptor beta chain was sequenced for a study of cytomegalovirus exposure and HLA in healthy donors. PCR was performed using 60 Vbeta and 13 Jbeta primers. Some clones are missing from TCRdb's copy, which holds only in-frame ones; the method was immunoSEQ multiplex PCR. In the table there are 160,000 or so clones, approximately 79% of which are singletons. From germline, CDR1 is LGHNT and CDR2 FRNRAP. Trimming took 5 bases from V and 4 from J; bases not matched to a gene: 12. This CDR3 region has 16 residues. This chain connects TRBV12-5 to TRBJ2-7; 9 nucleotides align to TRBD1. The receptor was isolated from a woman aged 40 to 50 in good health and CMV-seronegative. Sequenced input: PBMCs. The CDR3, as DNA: TGTGCTAGTGGTCCATACCCAACAGGGGGCAGGTACGAGCAGTACTTC. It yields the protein CASGPYPTGGRYEQYF.